Below are 19 T cell receptor beta chains sequenced from a single sample in a study of vaccination and CD4 T cells after COVID-19. What these receptors recognize is not known. Treatment denoted: approximately 10-day PBMC culture with coronavirus spike peptide pools or control peptides (ViraFEST assay). The Oncomine TCR Beta short-read assay sequenced DNA from cultured CD4+ T cells. TCRdb reanalysed the PCR reads using MiXCR and keeps one entry per CDR3 protein. Of 13,000 to 15,000 distinct CDR3 sequences in the sample, 25% to 35% were seen once. The sample comprised CD4+ T cells from blood, cultured in vitro. These receptors came from a human donor who had recovered from COVID-19.

Only a few counts were recorded for this clonotype. V and J are TRBV12-3 or TRBV12-4 and TRBJ2-1; 8 bases fit TRBD2. Losses at the gene ends were 6 bases for V and 3 bases for J; bases not matched to a gene: 4. The CDR3 contains 14 residues. The CDR3 reads CASRDTSGYNEQFF. In nucleotides, the CDR3 is TGTGCCAGCAGAGATACTAGCGGCTACAATGAGCAGTTCTTC.

The J gene is TRBJ1-2, the V gene TRBV6-1; D perhaps matches TRBD1 (5 bases). The V end was cut by 7 bases, the J end by 1 base, with 10 bases between. Germline CDR1 MNHNS, CDR2 SASEGT. The CDR3 extends over 13 amino acids. The CDR3 DNA follows: TGTGCCAGCAAGGGGCAGGGTAACTATGGCTACACCTTC. It codes for CASKGQGNYGYTF.

This clonotype was found once. The chain has TRBV30 and TRBJ2-3; 11 bases map to TRBD1. CDR1 is GTSNPN, CDR2 SVGIG, per germline (reference sequence). The CDR3 runs to 16 residues. Trimming at V came to 6 bases and at J to 4 bases, leaving 12 bases not matched to a gene. CDR3 sequence: CACTKGGGQGADTQYF. The CDR3, as DNA: TGTGCCTGCACAAAGGGTGGGGGACAGGGGGCAGATACGCAGTATTTT.

V is TRBV5-1 and J is TRBJ1-2; perhaps TRBD1 as D (6 bases). The CDR3 covers 16 residues. The germline gives CDR1 SGHRS, CDR2 YFSETQ. V dropped 4 bases and J dropped 4 bases, with 20 bases sitting between them. CDR3 in amino acids: CASSPAQGRLGYGYTF. The CDR3 DNA reads as TGCGCCAGCAGCCCTGCACAGGGTAGACTGGGCTATGGCTACACCTTC.

The CDR3 DNA reads TGCGCCAGCAGTGAGGGTGTCGGCGGGGGGACCGCTTTGGGGCAGTTCTTC. Amino acid sequence: CASSEGVGGGTALGQFF. The chain uses TRBV10-1 and TRBJ2-1; 8 nucleotides align to TRBD2. The germline V gene encodes CDR1 WNHNN and CDR2 SYGVQD (reference sequence). CDR3 size: 17 residues. V lost 2 bases, J lost 12 bases, and 18 bases stayed unmatched.

This chain uses TRBV9 with TRBJ1-2; no firm D call. Trimming left V 4 bases short and J 0 bases short, with 4 bases between. The CDR3 covers 12 residues. CDR1 is SGDLS, CDR2 YYNGEE, per germline. The CDR3 is CASSSTNYGYTF. The DNA of the CDR3 is TGTGCCAGCAGCTCTACTAACTATGGCTACACCTTC.

The chain links TRBV10-3 to TRBJ2-7; 9 nucleotides agree with TRBD2. Germline CDR1 ENHRY, CDR2 SYGVKD. The CDR3 has 13 residues. The ends lost 10 bases at V and 0 bases at J; junction bases unmatched: 4. As DNA, the CDR3 is TGTGCCAGCCAGCGGGGGGACTCCTACGAGCAGTACTTC. Translated, it gives CASQRGDSYEQYF.

This chain joins TRBV5-4 and TRBJ1-2; D perhaps matches TRBD1 (6 bases). V was shortened by 1 base and J by 4 bases, with 14 bases between the two germline ends. Germline CDR1 SGHNT, CDR2 YYREEE (reference sequence). The CDR3 loop spans 15 amino acids. CDR3 region: CASSLYQGRTYGYTF. The DNA for the CDR3 is TGTGCCAGCAGCTTGTACCAGGGGAGGACCTATGGCTACACCTTC.

This clonotype was seen a handful of times. CDR3 region: CASSLKGSDGYTF. The CDR3 DNA is TGTGCCAGCAGCTTAAAAGGAAGCGATGGCTACACCTTC. This sequence joins TRBV5-4 and TRBJ1-2; D is uncertain. Trimming stripped 2 bases from V and 6 bases from J, with 11 bases between. Germline CDR1 and CDR2: SGHNT and YYREEE (reference sequence). There are 13 residues in the CDR3.

This clonotype was picked up a small number of times. This chain joins TRBV6-2 or TRBV6-3 and TRBJ2-2; TRBD1 might be the D (6 bases). Germline CDR1 and CDR2: MNHEY and SVGEGT. This CDR3 contains 13 residues. Trimming left V 7 bases short and J 6 bases short, with 12 bases between. CDR3 nucleotides: TGTGCCAGCACCAGGGGTACCGCCGGGGAGCTGTTTTTT. Residues: CASTRGTAGELFF.

This clonotype was detected only a few times. One end of the junction is discordant with germline, which a read error may explain. The CDR3 sequence: CAWRTESLLF. The CDR3 nucleotides read TGTGCCTGGCGGACGGAATCGTTGCTCTTC. The V gene is TRBV30, the J gene TRBJ1-2; D is undetermined. Per germline, CDR1 GTSNPN and CDR2 SVGIG (reference sequence). The CDR3 covers 10 residues.

The CDR3 DNA follows: TGTGCCAGCAGCTTAGCCGGGACAGGGGGTCTCACAGATACGCAGTATTTT. The encoded protein is CASSLAGTGGLTDTQYF. The V and J genes are TRBV7-9 and TRBJ2-3; 11 bases map to TRBD1. V shed 0 bases and J 2 bases; nucleotides not matched to a gene: 4. Germline CDR1 and CDR2: SEHNR and FQNEAQ (reference sequence). The CDR3 length is 17 residues. Full variable domain (outside the CDR3, taken from reference TRBV7-9 and TRBJ2-3): DTGVSQNPRHKITKRGQNVTFRCDPISEHNRLYWYRQTLGQGPEFLTYFQNEAQLEKSRLLSDRFSAERPKGSFSTLEIQRTEQGDSAMYLCASSLAGTGGLTDTQYFGPGTRLTVL.

To note about this clonotype: The junction does not match germline at one end; this may be a read error. The chain is built from TRBV7-9 and TRBJ2-3, with D perhaps being TRBD1 or TRBD2 (5 bases each). CDR1 SEHNR and CDR2 FQNEAQ come from the germline V gene (reference sequence). This CDR3 is built from 14 residues. DNA for the CDR3: TGCGCCAGCAGCTTGGGGGTATTGGGAGATACGCAGTATTTT. Amino acid sequence: CASSLGVLGDTQYF.

This clonotype was picked up a small number of times. The genes are TRBV6-5 and TRBJ1-2; D gene unclear. From germline, CDR1 is MNHEY and CDR2 SVGAGI. The CDR3 contains 15 residues. V lost 0 bases and J lost 8, with 16 bases in between. This chain's CDR3 is CASSYSDLAGKGYTF. CDR3 bases: TGTGCCAGCAGTTACTCGGACCTAGCCGGAAAAGGCTACACCTTC.

This clonotype turned up a few times. The V gene is TRBV6-1, the J gene TRBJ1-2; 7 bases are a match to TRBD1. The V and J ends lost 7 bases and 2 bases, in that order; junction bases with no gene match: 10. In germline, CDR1 is MNHNS, CDR2 SASEGT. The length of the CDR3 is 15 residues. CDR3 in amino acids: CASTPRQGQNYGYTF. In DNA, the CDR3 is TGTGCCAGCACCCCCAGACAGGGCCAAAACTATGGCTACACCTTC.

The gene calls are TRBV19 and TRBJ1-1, with 7 bases that match TRBD1. V was pared by 3 bases and J by 5 bases, with 6 bases of the junction left unmatched. This CDR3 contains 14 residues. Germline assignment: CDR1 LNHDA and CDR2 SQIVND (reference sequence). CDR3 in amino acids: CASSIAGGRTEAFF. The CDR3, as DNA: TGTGCCAGTAGTATCGCAGGGGGGCGGACTGAAGCTTTCTTT.

The chain couples TRBV18 to TRBJ1-1; a possible D gene is TRBD1 (5 bases). CDR1 is KGHSH, CDR2 LQKENI, per germline. The CDR3 covers 16 residues. Trimming left V 6 bases short and J 2 bases short, with 19 bases between. CDR3 coding DNA: TGTGCCAGCTCGTCCCTGGGGCCCCCGGGAAACACTGAAGCTTTCTTT. It yields the protein CASSSLGPPGNTEAFF.

This chain joins TRBV21-1 and TRBJ1-1; TRBD1, the table's D call, lacks a check against the DNA. TRBV21-1 is classified as a pseudogene. The length of the CDR3 is 15 residues. The CDR3 coding sequence is TGTGCCAGCAGCACCCCCTCGGAGGGGAACACTGAAGCTTTCTTT. It encodes CASSTPSEGNTEAFF.

This clonotype is deemed medium-sized. V is TRBV7-6 and J is TRBJ1-2, with D tentatively TRBD1 (5 bases). CDR1 is SGHVS and CDR2 is FNYEAQ in the germline V gene. The CDR3 contains 16 residues. V lost 0 bases to trimming and J lost 3 bases, with 14 bases between them. The CDR3 is CASSLASGGADYGYTF. CDR3 nucleotide sequence: TGTGCCAGCAGCTTAGCCTCGGGGGGAGCGGACTATGGCTACACCTTC.